Below, one T cell receptor (beta chain) is given with its context. Its antigen is currently not known. Base qualities are not at hand, and no much larger clone is one base apart. Libraries were prepared through the immunoSEQ multiplex PCR assay. TCRdb retrieved this table from immuneACCESS and kept in-frame rearrangements only. Not all clones are present; in checked studies, unresolved V genes account for under half, and no reason is known for the remainder. This sample lists about 70,000 clones; approximately 97% were detected once. The ten largest clones take up roughly 0.21% of the sample. V is pared back by 8 bases and J by 5 bases, with 16 bases lying between the germline termini. Per the germline V gene, MNHEY is the CDR1 and SVGAGI is the CDR2. Spanning cysteine to phenylalanine, the CDR3 consists of 14 amino acids. Only the CDR3 DNA is retained, 42 bases long and in frame from the first base.

This sample stems from a study of technical replicates of blood from a handful of donors (TCRdb year 2017). The TCR was taken from a human donor in good health. The sample comprised T cells isolated from PBMCs. Here the chain combines TRBV6-5 and TRBJ2-1; the D gene is perhaps TRBD2, from 6 matching bases. The CDR3: CASGLAETNNEQFF. The sequenced DNA is TGTGCCAGCGGGTTAGCGGAAACGAACAATGAGCAGTTCTTC.